The clone carrying this T cell receptor (beta chain) has more than one count but fewer than ten. Antigen specificity is unknown. Sequencing relied on a cDNA template that was reverse transcribed from extracted RNA. Profiling relied on immunoSEQ multiplex PCR, and the TCRdb table lists in-frame clones only, not all of them. The sample carries roughly 120,000 clones, 35% to 40% recorded once. The sample is drawn from a study of CD8+ T cells in alopecia areata. As for the study in general: The study gave treated patients oral tofacitinib at 5 to 10 mg twice daily. Whole-study findings and limits: Lesional scalp, notably in alopecia totalis/universalis, had clonality above that of normal scalp.

The V gene lost 4 bases and the J gene lost 0 bases, with 11 bases spanning the gap. CDR1 and CDR2 from the germline V gene are SGHNT and YYREEE (reference sequence). CDR3 length: 15 residues. This TCR was recovered from a human donor with alopecia areata. The source material was CD4+ T cells sorted from blood. The chain recombines TRBV5-4 with TRBJ2-1; TRBD1 is a possible D gene (5 bases). The CDR3 here is CASSVGQVSYNEQFF. DNA for the CDR3: TGTGCCAGCAGCGTCGGACAAGTCTCCTACAATGAGCAGTTCTTC.